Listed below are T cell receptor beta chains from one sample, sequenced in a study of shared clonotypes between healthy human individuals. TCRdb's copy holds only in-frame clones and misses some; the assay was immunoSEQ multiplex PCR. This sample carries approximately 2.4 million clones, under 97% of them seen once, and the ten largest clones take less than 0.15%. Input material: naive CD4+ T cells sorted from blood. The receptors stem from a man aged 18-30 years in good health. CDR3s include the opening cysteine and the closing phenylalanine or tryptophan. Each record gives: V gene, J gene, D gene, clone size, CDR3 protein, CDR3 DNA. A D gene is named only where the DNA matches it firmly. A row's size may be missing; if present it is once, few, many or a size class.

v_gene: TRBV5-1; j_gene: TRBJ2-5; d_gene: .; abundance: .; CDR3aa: CASSLPPEETQYF; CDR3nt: TGCGCCAGCAGCTTGCCGCCAGAAGAGACCCAGTACTTC
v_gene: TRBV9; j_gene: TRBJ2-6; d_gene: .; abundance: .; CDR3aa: CASSVQGSGANVLTF; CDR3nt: TGTGCCAGCAGCGTGCAGGGAAGTGGGGCCAACGTCCTGACTTTC
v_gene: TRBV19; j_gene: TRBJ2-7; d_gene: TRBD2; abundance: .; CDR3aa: CASSITAGGAAEQYF; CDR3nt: TGTGCCAGTAGTATAACCGCGGGAGGGGCCGCCGAGCAGTACTTC
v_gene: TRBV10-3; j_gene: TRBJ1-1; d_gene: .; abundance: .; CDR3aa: CAITVDRNTEAFF; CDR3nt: TGTGCCATCACTGTGGACAGGAACACTGAAGCTTTCTTT
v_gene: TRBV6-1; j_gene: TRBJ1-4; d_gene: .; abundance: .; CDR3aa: CASRSVGDLVEKLFF; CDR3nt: TGTGCCAGCAGATCCGTGGGGGACCTTGTGGAAAAACTGTTTTTT
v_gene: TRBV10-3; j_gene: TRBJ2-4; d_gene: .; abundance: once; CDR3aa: CAISEIPLEAKNIQYF; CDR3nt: TGTGCCATCAGTGAGATCCCCCTTGAAGCCAAAAACATTCAGTACTTC
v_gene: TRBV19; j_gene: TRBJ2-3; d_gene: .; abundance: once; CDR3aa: CASSIGYSTDTQYF; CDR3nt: TGTGCCAGTAGTATTGGGTATAGCACAGATACGCAGTATTTT
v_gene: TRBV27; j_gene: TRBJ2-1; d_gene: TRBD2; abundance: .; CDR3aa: CASSSPGRGGPNNEQFF; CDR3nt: TGTGCCAGCAGTTCCCCGGGTCGGGGGGGGCCAAACAATGAGCAGTTCTTC
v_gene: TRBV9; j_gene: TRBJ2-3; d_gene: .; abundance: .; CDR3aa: CASSARDSVTDTQYF; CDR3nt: TGTGCCAGCAGCGCCCGGGACTCGGTCACAGATACGCAGTATTTT
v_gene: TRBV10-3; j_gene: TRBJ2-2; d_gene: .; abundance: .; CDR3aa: CAISEDPISGELFF; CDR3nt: TGTGCCATCAGTGAGGACCCAATTTCTGGGGAGCTGTTTTTT
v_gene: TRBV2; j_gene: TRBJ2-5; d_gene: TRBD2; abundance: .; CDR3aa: CASSQELAGQETQYF; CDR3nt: TGTGCCAGCAGTCAGGAATTAGCGGGGCAAGAGACCCAGTACTTC
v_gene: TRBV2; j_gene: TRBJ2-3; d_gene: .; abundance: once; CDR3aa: CASSGPPDTQYF; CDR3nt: TGTGCCAGCAGTGGCCCCCCAGATACGCAGTATTTT
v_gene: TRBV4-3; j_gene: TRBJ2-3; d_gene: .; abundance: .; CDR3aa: CASSQEPADTQYF; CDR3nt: TGCGCCAGCAGCCAAGAACCGGCAGATACGCAGTATTTT
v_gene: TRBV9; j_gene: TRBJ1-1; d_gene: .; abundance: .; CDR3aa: CASSGDGWNTEAFF; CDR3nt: TGTGCCAGCAGCGGAGACGGATGGAACACTGAAGCTTTCTTT
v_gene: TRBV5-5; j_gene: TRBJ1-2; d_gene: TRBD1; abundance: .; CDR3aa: CASSVDRGRTGYTF; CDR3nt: TGTGCCAGCAGCGTAGACAGGGGGCGAACTGGCTACACCTTC
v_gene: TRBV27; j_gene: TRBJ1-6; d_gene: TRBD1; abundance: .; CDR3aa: CASSLIGEGRGHNSPLHF; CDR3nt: TGTGCCAGCAGTTTAATTGGGGAGGGGAGGGGGCATAATTCACCCCTCCACTTT
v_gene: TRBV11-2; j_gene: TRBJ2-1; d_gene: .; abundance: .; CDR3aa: CASSLDVSVPDYNEQFF; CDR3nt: TGTGCCAGCAGCTTAGATGTCTCCGTACCCGATTACAATGAGCAGTTCTTC
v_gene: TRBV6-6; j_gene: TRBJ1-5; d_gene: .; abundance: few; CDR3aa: CASTQTFATPQHF; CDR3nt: TGTGCCAGCACCCAGACATTCGCAACGCCCCAGCATTTT
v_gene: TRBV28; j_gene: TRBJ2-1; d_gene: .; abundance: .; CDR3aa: CASSFRLLMKYNEQFF; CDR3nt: TGTGCCAGCAGTTTTAGACTCCTAATGAAATACAATGAGCAGTTCTTC
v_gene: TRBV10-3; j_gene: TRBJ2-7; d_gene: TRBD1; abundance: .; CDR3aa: CAIRGTGDTYEQYF; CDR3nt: TGTGCCATCAGAGGGACAGGCGATACCTACGAGCAGTACTTC
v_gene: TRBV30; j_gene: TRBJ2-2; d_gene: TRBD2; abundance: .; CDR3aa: CAWTVGGVTGELFF; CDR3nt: TGTGCCTGGACAGTGGGAGGGGTTACCGGGGAGCTGTTTTTT
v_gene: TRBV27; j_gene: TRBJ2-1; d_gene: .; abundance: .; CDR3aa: CASSLWGRGRNEQFF; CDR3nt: TGTGCCAGCAGTTTATGGGGGAGGGGGAGGAATGAGCAGTTCTTC
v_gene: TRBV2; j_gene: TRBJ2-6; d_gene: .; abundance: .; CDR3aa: CATSPRANVLTF; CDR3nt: TGTGCCACAAGCCCTAGGGCCAACGTCCTGACTTTC
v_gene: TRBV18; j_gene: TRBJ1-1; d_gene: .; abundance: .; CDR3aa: CASSPKTGMNTEAFF; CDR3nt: TGTGCCAGCTCACCCAAGACCGGAATGAACACTGAAGCTTTCTTT
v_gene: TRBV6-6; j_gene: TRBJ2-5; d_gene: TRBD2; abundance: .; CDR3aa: CASRAAGLGKETQYF; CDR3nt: TGTGCCAGCAGGGCCGCGGGACTAGGAAAAGAGACCCAGTACTTC
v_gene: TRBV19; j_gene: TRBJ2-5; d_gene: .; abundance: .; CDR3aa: CASSIGTVETQYF; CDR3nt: TGTGCCAGTAGTATTGGTACGGTTGAGACCCAGTACTTC
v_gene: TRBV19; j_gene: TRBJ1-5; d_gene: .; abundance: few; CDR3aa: CASRSIGVFNQPQHF; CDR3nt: TGTGCCAGTAGGAGCATCGGGGTATTCAATCAGCCCCAGCATTTT
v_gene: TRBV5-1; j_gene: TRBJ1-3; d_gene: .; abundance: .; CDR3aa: CASSVGASGNTIYF; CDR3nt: TGCGCCAGCAGTGTGGGGGCCTCTGGAAACACCATATATTTT
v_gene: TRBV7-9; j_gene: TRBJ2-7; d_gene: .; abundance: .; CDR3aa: CASSQGQGSEQYF; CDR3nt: TGTGCCAGCAGTCAAGGCCAGGGTAGCGAGCAGTACTTC
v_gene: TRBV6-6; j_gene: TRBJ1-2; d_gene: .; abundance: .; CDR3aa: CASSWGTLNYGYTF; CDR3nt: TGTGCCAGCAGTTGGGGGACCTTAAACTATGGCTACACCTTC
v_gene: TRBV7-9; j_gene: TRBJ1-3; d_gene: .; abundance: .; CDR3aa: CASSLGVGNTIYF; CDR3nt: TGTGCCAGCAGCTTAGGAGTCGGAAACACCATATATTTT
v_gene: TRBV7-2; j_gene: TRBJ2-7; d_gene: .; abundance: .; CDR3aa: CASSLVYRGNEQYF; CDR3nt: TGTGCCAGCAGCTTAGTTTATAGGGGCAACGAGCAGTACTTC
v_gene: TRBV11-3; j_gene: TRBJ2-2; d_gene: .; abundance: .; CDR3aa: CASSLRGNTGELFF; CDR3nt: TGTGCCAGCAGCTTGCGGGGGAACACCGGGGAGCTGTTTTTT
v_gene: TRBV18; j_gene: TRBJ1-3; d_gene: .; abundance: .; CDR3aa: CASSLMEGTGNTIYF; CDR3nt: TGTGCCAGCTCACTGATGGAGGGTACTGGAAACACCATATATTTT
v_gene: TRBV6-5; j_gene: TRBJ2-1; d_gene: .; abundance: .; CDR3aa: CASSYSAYNEQFF; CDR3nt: TGTGCCAGCAGTTACTCTGCCTACAATGAGCAGTTCTTC
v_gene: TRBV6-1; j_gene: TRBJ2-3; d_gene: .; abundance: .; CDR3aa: CASTEGAYTDTQYF; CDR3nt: TGTGCCAGCACCGAAGGGGCCTACACAGATACGCAGTATTTT
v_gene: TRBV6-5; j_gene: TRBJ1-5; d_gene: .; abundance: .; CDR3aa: CASSPIGRNQPQHF; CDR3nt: TGTGCCAGCAGCCCAATCGGTCGCAATCAGCCCCAGCATTTT
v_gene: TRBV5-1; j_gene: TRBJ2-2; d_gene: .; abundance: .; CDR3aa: CASSLQGPPAGELFF; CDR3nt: TGCGCCAGCAGCTTGCAGGGACCGCCAGCCGGGGAGCTGTTTTTT
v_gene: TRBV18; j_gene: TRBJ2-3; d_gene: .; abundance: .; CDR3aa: CASSRGDTQYF; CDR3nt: TGTGCCAGCTCACGAGGAGATACGCAGTATTTT
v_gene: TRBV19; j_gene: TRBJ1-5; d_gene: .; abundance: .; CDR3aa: CASRRQSISNQPQHF; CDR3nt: TGTGCCAGTAGACGACAGTCAATTAGCAATCAGCCCCAGCATTTT
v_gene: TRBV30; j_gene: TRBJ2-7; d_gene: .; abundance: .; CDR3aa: CAWRTVAGAEQYF; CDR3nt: TGTGCCTGGAGGACGGTGGCGGGGGCCGAGCAGTACTTC
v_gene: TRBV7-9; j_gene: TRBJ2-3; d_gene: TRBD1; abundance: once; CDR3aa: CASSLSTGGDSDTQYF; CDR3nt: TGTGCCAGCAGCTTGTCTACAGGGGGCGACTCGGATACGCAGTATTTT
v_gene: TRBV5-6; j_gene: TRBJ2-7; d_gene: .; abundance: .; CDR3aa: CASSLGRAREQYF; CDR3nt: TGTGCCAGCAGCTTGGGCAGGGCCAGGGAGCAGTACTTC
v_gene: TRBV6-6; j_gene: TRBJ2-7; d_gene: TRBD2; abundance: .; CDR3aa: CASSYSTASGEQYF; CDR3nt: TGTGCCAGCAGTTACTCGACGGCTAGCGGAGAGCAGTACTTC
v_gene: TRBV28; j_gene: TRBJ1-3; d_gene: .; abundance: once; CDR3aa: CASSSLDVSGNTIYF; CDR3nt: TGTGCCAGCAGTTCCTTGGATGTCTCTGGAAACACCATATATTTT
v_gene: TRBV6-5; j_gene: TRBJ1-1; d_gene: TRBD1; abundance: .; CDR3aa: CASRTTGVDTEAFF; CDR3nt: TGTGCCAGCAGAACGACAGGGGTGGACACTGAAGCTTTCTTT
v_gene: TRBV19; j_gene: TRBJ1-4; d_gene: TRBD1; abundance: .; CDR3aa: CASSRYRTGEKLFF; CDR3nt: TGTGCCAGTAGCCGATATAGGACAGGGGAAAAACTGTTTTTT
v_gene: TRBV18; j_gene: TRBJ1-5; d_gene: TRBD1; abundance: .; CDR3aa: CASSGQGDNQPQHF; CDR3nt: TGTGCCAGCTCAGGACAGGGCGACAATCAGCCCCAGCATTTT
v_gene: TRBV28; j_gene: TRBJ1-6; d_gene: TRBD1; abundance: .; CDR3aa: CASSRGTGGDSPLHF; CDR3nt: TGTGCCAGCAGTCGTGGGACAGGGGGCGATTCACCCCTCCACTTT
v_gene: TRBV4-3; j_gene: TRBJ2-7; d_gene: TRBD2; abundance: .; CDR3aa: CASSHPTSGISHEQYF; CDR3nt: TGCGCCAGCAGCCATCCTACTAGCGGGATTTCCCACGAGCAGTACTTC
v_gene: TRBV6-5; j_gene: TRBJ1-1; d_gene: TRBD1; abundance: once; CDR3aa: CASSPRDRVTEAFF; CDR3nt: TGTGCCAGCAGTCCGCGGGACAGGGTCACTGAAGCTTTCTTT
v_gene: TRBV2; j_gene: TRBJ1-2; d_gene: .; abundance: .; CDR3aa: CASSESAHLQGVEGYTF; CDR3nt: TGTGCCAGCAGTGAATCTGCCCATCTTCAGGGAGTAGAGGGCTACACCTTC
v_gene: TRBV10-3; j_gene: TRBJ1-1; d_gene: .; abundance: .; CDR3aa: CAISESALVSEAFF; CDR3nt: TGTGCCATCAGTGAGTCTGCTTTAGTGTCTGAAGCTTTCTTT
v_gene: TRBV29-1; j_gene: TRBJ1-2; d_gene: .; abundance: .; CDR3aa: CSARDPFSYGYTF; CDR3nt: TGCAGCGCCCGGGACCCGTTCTCCTATGGCTACACCTTC